What follows are 5 T cell receptor beta chains derived from one specimen sequenced in a study of neurological immune-mediated disorders (dated by TCRdb to the late 2010s). Reading the label with the study, this specimen's time point is: longitudinal time-point 2. The library came from 5' RACE. The instrument was an Illumina HiSeq 2500. In TCRdb, the public reads were trimmed at Q25 with fastp and aligned with MiXCR, with productive beta chains retained. Records with the same CDR3 protein are collapsed into one entry carrying the most frequent genes and DNA. The sample has fewer than 40,000 distinct CDR3 sequences on record, more than 10% of them singletons. Clones ranked in the top ten supply about 2.3% of the sample. Sequencing was done on a sample of PBMCs. The receptors stem from a woman aged 35 to 49 in good health.

This clonotype was observed many times. V is TRBV5-5 and J is TRBJ2-1, with TRBD2 matching over 10 bases. Germline-derived CDR1 and CDR2 are SGHKS and YYEKEE (reference sequence). The CDR3 spans 15 residues. J gave up 4 bases and V 4 bases, and 5 bases lay outside the gene matches. The CDR3 DNA reads as TGTGCCAGCAGCCTAGCGGGAGCGAAATACAATGAGCAGTTCTTC. Translated: CASSLAGAKYNEQFF.

This clonotype was detected ten times or more. The V and J genes are TRBV4-3 and TRBJ1-1; TRBD1 matches 7 bases. CDR3 length: 20 residues. V lost 0 bases and J lost 6; bases outside the gene matches: 22. CDR1 LGHNA and CDR2 YSLEER come from the germline V gene. The DNA for the CDR3 is TGCGCCAGCAGCCAAGAAGGGGGCTTCTTTATACAGGGCGGCCGAGCTGAAGCTTTCTTT. It is translated as CASSQEGGFFIQGGRAEAFF.

This clonotype appeared many times. The chain employs TRBV2 and TRBJ1-3; D not certain. CDR1 is SNHLY, CDR2 FYNNEI, per germline. CDR3 length: 15 amino acids. The germline V and J ends were trimmed by 6 bases and 0 bases, with 12 bases remaining between them. The CDR3 is CASRRTVGSGNTIYF. The CDR3 nucleotides read TGTGCCAGCAGACGGACCGTGGGCTCTGGAAACACCATATATTTT. The whole variable domain, remainder taken from reference TRBV2 and TRBJ1-3, is EPEVTQTPSHQVTQMGQEVILRCVPISNHLYFYWYRQILGQKVEFLVSFYNNEISEKSEIFDDQFSVERPDGSNFTLKIRSTKLEDSAMYFCASRRTVGSGNTIYFGEGSWLTVV.

This clonotype was recorded many times. The CDR3 loop is CASSSHNYGYTF. The CDR3 DNA is TGTGCCAGCAGTTCGCATAACTATGGCTACACCTTC. V and J are TRBV27 and TRBJ1-2; no definite D call. Germline V lookup: CDR1 MNHEY, CDR2 SMNVEV (reference sequence). The length of the CDR3 is 12 residues. V was trimmed by 4 bases and J by 1 base, leaving 4 bases between them.

This clonotype was counted ten times or more. The chain employs TRBV25-1 and TRBJ2-3, with D perhaps TRBD1 or TRBD2 (5 bases each). CDR3 size: 13 residues. The germline V gene encodes CDR1 MGHDK and CDR2 SYGVNS. V gave up 6 bases and J gave up 2 bases, with 9 bases separating them. The CDR3 DNA is TGTGCCAGCAGCTGGGGGACCACAGATACGCAGTATTTT. Amino acids: CASSWGTTDTQYF.